The clone carrying this T cell receptor beta chain came up a few times. The antigen remains undetermined. This specimen comes from a study of cytomegalovirus exposure and HLA in healthy donors. The study, taken as a whole, reports: In a later analysis, common viral pathogens appeared linked to several of the most significant clusters.

60 Vbeta and 13 Jbeta primers were used in PCR. The repertoire was sequenced with immunoSEQ multiplex PCR; TCRdb's copy has only in-frame clones and lacks some. The sample yields roughly 150,000 clones, 75% to 80% seen once. Sequencing input: PBMCs. The TCR originated in a male donor in good health and CMV-seronegative.

The CDR3 protein is CASSPRTGGLYEQYF. DNA of the CDR3: TGTGCCAGCAGCCCTCGGACAGGGGGGCTCTACGAGCAGTACTTC. The rearrangement uses TRBV6-5 and TRBJ2-7, with TRBD1 identical over 10 bases. The germline V gene has CDR1 MNHEY and CDR2 SVGAGI. V lost 6 bases and J lost 3; bases outside the gene matches: 8. The CDR3 is 15 amino acids.